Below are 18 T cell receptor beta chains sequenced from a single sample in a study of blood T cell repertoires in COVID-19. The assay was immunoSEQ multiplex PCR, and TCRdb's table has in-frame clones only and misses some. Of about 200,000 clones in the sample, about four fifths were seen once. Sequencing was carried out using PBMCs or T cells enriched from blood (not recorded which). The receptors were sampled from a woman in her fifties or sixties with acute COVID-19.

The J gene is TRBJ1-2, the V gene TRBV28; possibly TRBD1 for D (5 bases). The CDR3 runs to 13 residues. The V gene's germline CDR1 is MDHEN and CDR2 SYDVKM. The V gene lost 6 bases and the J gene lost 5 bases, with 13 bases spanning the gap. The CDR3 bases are TGTGCCAGCAGCTCGACAGTTAGTTATGGCTACACCTTC. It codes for CASSSTVSYGYTF.

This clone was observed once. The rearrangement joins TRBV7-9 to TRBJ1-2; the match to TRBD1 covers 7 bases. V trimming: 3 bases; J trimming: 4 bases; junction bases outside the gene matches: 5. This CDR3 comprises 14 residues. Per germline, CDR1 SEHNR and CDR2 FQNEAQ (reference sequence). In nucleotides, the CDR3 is TGTGCCAGCAGCTTTCCTGACAGGGTCTATGGCTACACCTTC. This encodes CASSFPDRVYGYTF.

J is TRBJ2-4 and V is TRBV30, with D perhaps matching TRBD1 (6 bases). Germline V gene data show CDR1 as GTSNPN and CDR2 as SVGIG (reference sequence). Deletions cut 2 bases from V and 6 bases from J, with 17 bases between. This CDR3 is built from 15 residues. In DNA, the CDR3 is TGTGCCTGGAGTTTGATCAGGGGCCCCCCAAACATTCAGTACTTC. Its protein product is CAWSLIRGPPNIQYF.

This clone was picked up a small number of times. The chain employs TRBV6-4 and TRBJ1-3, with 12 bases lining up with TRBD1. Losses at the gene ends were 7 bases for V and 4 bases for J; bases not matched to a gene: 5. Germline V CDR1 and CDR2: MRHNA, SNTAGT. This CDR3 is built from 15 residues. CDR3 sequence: CASTHGTGGGNTIYF. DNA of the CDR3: TGTGCCAGCACCCACGGGACAGGGGGCGGAAACACCATATATTTT.

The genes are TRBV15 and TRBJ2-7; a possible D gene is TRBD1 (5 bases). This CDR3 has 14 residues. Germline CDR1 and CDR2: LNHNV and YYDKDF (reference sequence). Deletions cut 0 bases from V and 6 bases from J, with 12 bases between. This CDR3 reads CATSRDREYREQYF. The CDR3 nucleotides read TGTGCCACCAGCAGAGACAGGGAATACCGCGAGCAGTACTTC.

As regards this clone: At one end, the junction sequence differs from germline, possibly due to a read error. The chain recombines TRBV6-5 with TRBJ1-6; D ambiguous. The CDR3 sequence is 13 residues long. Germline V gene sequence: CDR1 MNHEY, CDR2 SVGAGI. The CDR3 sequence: CASSSTYNSPLHF. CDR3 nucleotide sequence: TGTGCCAGCAGTTCAACCTACAATTCACCCCTCCACTTT.

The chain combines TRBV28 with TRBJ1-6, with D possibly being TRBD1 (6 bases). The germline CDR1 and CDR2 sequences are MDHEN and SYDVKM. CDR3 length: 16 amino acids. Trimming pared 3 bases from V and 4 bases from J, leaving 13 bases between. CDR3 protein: CASSFQGKMYNSPLHF. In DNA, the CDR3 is TGTGCCAGCAGTTTTCAGGGGAAGATGTATAATTCACCCCTCCACTTT.

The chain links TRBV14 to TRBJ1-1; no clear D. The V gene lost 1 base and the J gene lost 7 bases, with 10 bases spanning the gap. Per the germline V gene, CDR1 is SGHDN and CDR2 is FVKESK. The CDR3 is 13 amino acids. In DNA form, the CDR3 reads TGTGCCAGCAGCCAAGGCTCGGGTCTTGAAGCTTTCTTT. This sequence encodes CASSQGSGLEAFF.

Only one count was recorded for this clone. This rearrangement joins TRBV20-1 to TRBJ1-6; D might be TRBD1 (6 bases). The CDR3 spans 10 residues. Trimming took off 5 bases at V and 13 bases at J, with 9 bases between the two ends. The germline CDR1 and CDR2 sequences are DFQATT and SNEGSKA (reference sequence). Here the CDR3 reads CSAEGGPLHF. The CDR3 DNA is TGCAGTGCTGAGGGGGGGCCCCTCCACTTT.

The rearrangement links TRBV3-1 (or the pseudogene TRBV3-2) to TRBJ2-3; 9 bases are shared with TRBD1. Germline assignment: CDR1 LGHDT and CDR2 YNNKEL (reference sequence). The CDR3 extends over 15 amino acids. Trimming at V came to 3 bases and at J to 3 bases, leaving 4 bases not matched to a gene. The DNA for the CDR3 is TGTGCCAGCAGCCAGACAGGGGGTCATACAGATACGCAGTATTTT. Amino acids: CASSQTGGHTDTQYF.

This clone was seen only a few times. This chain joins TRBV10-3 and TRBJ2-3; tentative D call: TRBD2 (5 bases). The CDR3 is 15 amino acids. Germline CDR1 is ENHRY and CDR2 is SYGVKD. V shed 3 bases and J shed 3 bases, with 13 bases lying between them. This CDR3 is CAISEFVLGTDTQYF. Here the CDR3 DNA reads TGTGCCATCAGTGAATTTGTACTAGGGACAGATACGCAGTATTTT.

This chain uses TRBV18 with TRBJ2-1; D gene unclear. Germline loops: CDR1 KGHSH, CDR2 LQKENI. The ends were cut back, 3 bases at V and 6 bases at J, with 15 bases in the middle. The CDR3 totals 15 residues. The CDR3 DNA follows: TGTGCCAGCTCACCTCTGATCTATTCAACCAATGAGCAGTTCTTC. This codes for CASSPLIYSTNEQFF.

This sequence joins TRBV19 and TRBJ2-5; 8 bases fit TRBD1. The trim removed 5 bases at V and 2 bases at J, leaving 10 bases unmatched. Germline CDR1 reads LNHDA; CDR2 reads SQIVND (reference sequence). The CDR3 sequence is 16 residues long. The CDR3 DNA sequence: TGTGCCAGTAGTCCCCAGGGGGCGACCCCACAAGAGACCCAGTACTTC. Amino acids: CASSPQGATPQETQYF.

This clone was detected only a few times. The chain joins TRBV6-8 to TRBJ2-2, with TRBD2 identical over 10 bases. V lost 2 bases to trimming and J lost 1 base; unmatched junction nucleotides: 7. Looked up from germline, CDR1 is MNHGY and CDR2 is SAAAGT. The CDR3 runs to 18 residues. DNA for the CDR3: TGTGCCAGCAGTTACGCGAAACTAGCGGGGATGAACACCGGGGAGCTGTTTTTT. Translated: CASSYAKLAGMNTGELFF.

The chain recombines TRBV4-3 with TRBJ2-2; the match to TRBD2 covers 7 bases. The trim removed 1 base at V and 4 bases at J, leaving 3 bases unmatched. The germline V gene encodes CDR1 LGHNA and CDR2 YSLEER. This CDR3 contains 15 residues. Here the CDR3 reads CASSQAWTSTGELFF. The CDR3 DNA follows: TGCGCCAGCAGCCAAGCCTGGACTAGCACCGGGGAGCTGTTTTTT.

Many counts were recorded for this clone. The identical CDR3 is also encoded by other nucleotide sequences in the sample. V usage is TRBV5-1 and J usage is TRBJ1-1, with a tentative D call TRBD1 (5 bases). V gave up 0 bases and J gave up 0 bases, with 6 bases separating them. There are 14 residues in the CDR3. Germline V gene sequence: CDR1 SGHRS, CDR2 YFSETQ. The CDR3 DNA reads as TGCGCCAGCAGCTTGGGACAGATGAACACTGAAGCTTTCTTT. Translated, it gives CASSLGQMNTEAFF.

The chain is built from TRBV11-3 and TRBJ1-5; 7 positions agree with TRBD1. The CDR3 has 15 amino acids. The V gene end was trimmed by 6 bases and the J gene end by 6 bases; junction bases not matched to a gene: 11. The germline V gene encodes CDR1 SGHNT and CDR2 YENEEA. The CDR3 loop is CASRPATGTFQPQHF. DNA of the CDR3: TGTGCCAGCAGGCCGGCGACAGGGACATTTCAGCCCCAGCATTTT.

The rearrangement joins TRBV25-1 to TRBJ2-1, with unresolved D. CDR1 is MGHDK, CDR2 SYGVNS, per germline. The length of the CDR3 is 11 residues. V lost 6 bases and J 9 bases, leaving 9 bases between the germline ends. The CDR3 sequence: CASSIFSEQFF. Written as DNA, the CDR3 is TGTGCCAGCAGCATCTTCAGTGAGCAGTTCTTC.